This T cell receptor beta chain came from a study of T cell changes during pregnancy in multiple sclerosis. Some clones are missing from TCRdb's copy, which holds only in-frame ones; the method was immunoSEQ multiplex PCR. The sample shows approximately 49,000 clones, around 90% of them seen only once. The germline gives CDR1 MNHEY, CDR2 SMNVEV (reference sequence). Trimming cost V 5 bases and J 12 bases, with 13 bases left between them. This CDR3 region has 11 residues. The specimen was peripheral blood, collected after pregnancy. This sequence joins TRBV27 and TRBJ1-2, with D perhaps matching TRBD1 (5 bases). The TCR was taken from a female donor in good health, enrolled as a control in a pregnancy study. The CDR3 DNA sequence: TGTGCCAGCAGTCATCAGGGCCGAGACACCTTC. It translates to CASSHQGRDTF.